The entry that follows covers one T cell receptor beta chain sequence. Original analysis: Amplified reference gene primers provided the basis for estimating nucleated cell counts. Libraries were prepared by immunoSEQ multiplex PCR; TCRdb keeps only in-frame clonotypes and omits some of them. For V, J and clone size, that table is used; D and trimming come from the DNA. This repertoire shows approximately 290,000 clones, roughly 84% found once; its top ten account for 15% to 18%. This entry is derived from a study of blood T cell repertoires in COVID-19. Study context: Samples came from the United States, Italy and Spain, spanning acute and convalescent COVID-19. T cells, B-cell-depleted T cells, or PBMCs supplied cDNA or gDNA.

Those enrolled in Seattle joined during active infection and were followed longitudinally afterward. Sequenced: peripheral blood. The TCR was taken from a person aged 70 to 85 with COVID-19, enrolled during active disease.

CDR3 region: CASSFGGGASYEQFF. The CDR3 DNA reads TGTGCCAGCAGCTTCGGCGGGGGGGCCTCGTATGAGCAGTTCTTC. The chain combines TRBV5-4 with TRBJ2-1; 9 bases fit TRBD2. CDR3 length equals 15 residues. Germline V gives CDR1 SGHNT, CDR2 YYREEE (reference sequence). V shed 2 bases, J shed 8 bases, and the junction held 8 bases outside the gene matches.